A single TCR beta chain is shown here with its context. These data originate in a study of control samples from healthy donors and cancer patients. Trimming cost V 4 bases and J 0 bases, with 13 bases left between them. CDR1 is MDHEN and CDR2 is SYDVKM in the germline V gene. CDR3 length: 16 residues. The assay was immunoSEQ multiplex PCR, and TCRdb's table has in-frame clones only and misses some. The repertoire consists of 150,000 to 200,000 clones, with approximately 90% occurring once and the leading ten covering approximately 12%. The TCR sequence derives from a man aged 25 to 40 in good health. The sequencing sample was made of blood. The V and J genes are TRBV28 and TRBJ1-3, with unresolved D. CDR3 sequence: CASSSSDILSGNTIYF. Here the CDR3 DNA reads TGTGCCAGCAGTTCGTCTGACATTCTCTCTGGAAACACCATATATTTT.